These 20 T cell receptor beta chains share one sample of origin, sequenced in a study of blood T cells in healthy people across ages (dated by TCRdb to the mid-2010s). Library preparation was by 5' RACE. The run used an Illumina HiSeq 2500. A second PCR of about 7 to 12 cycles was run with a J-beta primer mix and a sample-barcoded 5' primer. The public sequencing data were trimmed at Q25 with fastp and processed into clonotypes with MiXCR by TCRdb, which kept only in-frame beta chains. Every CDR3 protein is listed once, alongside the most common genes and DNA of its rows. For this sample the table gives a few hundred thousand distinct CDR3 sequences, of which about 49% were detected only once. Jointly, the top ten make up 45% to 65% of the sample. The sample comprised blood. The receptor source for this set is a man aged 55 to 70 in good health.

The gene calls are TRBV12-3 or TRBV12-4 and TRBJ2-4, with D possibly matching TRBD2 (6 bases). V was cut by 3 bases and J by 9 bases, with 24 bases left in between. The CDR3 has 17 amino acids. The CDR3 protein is CASSLKSTGVTFGIQYF. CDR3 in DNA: TGTGCCAGCAGTTTGAAGTCGACGGGGGTCACTTTCGGCATTCAGTACTTC.

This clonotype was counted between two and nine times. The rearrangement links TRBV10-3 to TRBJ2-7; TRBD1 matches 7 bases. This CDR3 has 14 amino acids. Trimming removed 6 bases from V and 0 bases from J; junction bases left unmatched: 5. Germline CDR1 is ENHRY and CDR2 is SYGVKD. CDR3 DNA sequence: TGTGCCATCAGGGAGACAGGGAGCTCCTACGAGCAGTACTTC. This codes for CAIRETGSSYEQYF.

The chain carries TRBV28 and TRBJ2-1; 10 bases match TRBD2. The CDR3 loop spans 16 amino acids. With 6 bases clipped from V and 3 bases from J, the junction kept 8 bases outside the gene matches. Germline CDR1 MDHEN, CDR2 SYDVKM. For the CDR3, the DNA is TGTGCCAGCAGAGATGGACTAGCGGTACTCTACAATGAGCAGTTCTTC. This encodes CASRDGLAVLYNEQFF.

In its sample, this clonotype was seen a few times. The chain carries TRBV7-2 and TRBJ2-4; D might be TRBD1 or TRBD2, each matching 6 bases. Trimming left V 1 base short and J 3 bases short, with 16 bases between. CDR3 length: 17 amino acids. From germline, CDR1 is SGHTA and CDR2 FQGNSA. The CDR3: CASSLDGGQRVKNIQYF. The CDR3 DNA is TGTGCCAGCAGCTTAGACGGGGGCCAGCGGGTCAAAAACATTCAGTACTTC.

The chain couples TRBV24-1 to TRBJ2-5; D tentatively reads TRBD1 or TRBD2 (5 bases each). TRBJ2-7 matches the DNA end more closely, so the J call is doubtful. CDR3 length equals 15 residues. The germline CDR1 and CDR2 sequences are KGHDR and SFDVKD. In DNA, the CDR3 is TGTGCCACCAGTGACCCCGGGACCCCAACGGGCGAGCAGTACTTC. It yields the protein CATSDPGTPTGEQYF.

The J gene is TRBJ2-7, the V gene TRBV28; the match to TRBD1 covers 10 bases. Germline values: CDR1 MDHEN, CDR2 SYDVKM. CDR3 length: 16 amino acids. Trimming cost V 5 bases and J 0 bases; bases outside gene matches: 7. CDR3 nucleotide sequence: TGTGCCAGCAGTCCCCCGGGACAGGGGTTCTCCTACGAGCAGTACTTC. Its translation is CASSPPGQGFSYEQYF. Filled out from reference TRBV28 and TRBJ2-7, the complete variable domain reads DVKVTQSSRYLVKRTGEKVFLECVQDMDHENMFWYRQDPGLGLRLIYFSYDVKMKEKGDIPEGYSVSREKKERFSLILESASTNQTSMYLCASSPPGQGFSYEQYFGPGTRLTVT.

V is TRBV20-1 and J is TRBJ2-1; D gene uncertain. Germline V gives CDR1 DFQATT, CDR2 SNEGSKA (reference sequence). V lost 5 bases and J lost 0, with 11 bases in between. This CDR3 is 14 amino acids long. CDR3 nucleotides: TGCAGTGCTGTACCGAGCGCCTCCTACAATGAGCAGTTCTTC. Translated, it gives CSAVPSASYNEQFF.

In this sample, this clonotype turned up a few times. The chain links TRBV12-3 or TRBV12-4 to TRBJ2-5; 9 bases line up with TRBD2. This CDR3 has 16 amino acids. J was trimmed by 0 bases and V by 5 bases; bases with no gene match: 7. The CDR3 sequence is CASSRVVAGDQETQYF. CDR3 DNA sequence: TGTGCCAGCAGTAGGGTAGTAGCGGGGGACCAAGAGACCCAGTACTTC.

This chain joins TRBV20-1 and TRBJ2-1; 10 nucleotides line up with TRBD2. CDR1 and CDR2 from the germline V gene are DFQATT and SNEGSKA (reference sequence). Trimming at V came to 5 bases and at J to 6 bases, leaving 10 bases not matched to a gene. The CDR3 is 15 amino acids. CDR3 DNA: TGCAGTGCTCTGAAAGCGGGAGGGCCGGGCAATGAGCAGTTCTTC. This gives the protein CSALKAGGPGNEQFF.

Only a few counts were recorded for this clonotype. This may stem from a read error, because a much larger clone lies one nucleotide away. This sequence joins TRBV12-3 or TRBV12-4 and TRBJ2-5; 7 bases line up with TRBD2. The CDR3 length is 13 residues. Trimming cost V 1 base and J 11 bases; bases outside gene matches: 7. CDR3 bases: TGTGCCAGCAGTTTAGGCACTAGCGATGAGCAGTACTTC. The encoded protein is CASSLGTSDEQYF.

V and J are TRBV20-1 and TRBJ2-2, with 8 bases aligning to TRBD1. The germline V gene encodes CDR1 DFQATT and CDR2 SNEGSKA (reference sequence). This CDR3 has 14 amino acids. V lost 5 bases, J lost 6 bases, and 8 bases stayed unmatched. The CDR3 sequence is CSAPDRAVAGELFF. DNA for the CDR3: TGCAGTGCTCCGGACAGGGCTGTGGCCGGGGAGCTGTTTTTT.

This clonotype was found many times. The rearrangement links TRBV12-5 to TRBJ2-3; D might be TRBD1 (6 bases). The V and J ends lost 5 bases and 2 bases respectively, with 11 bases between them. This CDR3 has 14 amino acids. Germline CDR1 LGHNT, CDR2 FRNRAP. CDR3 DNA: TGTGCTAGTGGTGTGGGGGACAACACAGATACGCAGTATTTT. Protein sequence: CASGVGDNTDTQYF.

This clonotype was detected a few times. CDR3 in DNA: TGCGCCAGCAGCCACCTAGACATAATTTCCTACAATGAGCAGTACTTC. Encoded protein: CASSHLDIISYNEQYF. The chain employs TRBV4-1 and TRBJ2-1, with unresolved D. Judging by the DNA end, TRBJ2-7 fits better; the J call may be wrong. Germline V gene data show CDR1 as MGHRA and CDR2 as YSYEKL. The CDR3 loop spans 16 amino acids.

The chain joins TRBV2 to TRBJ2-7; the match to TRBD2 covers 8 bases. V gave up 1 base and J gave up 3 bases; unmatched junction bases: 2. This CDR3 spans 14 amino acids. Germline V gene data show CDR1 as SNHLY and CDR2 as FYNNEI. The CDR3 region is CASSEGGLVYEQYF. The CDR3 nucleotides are TGTGCCAGCAGTGAAGGGGGACTAGTCTACGAGCAGTACTTC.

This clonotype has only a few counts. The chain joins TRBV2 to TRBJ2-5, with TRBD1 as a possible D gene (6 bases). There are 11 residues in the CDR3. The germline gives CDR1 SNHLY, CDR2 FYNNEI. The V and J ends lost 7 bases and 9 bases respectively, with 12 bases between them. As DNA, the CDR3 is TGTGCCAGCAAACGACAGGCGGCCCAGTACTTC. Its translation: CASKRQAAQYF.

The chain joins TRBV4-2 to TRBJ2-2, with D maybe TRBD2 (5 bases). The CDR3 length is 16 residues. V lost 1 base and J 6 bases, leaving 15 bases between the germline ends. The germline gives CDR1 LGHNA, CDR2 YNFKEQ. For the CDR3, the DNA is TGTGCCAGCAGCCAAGCCTTACTAGTCGGATCCGGGGAGCTGTTTTTT. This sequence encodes CASSQALLVGSGELFF.

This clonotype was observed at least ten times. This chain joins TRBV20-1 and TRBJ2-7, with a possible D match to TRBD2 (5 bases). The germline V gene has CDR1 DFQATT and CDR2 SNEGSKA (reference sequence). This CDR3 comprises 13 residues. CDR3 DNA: TGCAGCCCGAAGCCACCTCGGGGATACGAGCAGTACTTC. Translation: CSPKPPRGYEQYF.

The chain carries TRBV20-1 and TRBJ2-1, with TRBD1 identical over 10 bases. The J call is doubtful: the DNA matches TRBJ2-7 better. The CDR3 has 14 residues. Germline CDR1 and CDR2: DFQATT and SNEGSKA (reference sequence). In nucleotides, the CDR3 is TGCAGTGCTAGTGCAGGACAGGGGGACAATGAGCAGTACTTC. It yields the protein CSASAGQGDNEQYF.

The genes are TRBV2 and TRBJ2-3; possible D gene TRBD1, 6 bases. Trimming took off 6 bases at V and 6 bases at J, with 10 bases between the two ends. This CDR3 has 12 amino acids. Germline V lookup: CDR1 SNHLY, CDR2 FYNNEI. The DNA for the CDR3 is TGTGCCAGCAGGGGGGCTGGGGATACGCAGTATTTT. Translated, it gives CASRGAGDTQYF.

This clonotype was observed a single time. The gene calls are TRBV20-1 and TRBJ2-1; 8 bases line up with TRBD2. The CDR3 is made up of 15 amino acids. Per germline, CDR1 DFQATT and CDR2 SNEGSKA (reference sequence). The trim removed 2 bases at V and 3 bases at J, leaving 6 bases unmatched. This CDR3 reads CSARLISGVYNEQFF. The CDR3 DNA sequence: TGCAGTGCTAGATTAATTAGCGGGGTCTACAATGAGCAGTTCTTC.